What follows are 10 T cell receptor beta chains derived from one specimen sequenced in a study of blood T cell repertoires in COVID-19. Method: immunoSEQ multiplex PCR; TCRdb's copy keeps in-frame clones and lacks some. The data hold 15,000 to 20,000 clones, with over 65% observed a single time. The sequenced material came from peripheral blood. These receptors were taken from a man in his fifties or sixties with active or convalescent COVID-19.

This clone was picked up a small number of times. This chain joins TRBV30 and TRBJ1-5; D is ambiguous. The CDR3 length is 13 residues. Germline CDR1 and CDR2: GTSNPN and SVGIG (reference sequence). V was shortened by 1 base and J by 3 bases, with 7 bases between the two germline ends. In nucleotides, the CDR3 is TGTGCCTGGAGTGGAGGCCCCAATCAGCCCCAGCATTTT. Protein sequence: CAWSGGPNQPQHF.

This rearrangement joins TRBV11-2 to TRBJ1-3; 8 nucleotides align to TRBD1. Germline-derived CDR1 and CDR2 are SGHAT and FQNNGV. Trimming cost V 5 bases and J 5 bases; bases outside gene matches: 8. The CDR3 extends over 15 amino acids. In DNA form, the CDR3 reads TGTGCCAGCAGCCAAGGACAGGGCTCCCGAAACACCATATATTTT. Protein product: CASSQGQGSRNTIYF.

This chain links TRBV5-4 with TRBJ2-7, with D unresolved. Trimming took off 3 bases at V and 5 bases at J, with 12 bases between the two ends. This CDR3 has 13 amino acids. In germline, CDR1 is SGHNT, CDR2 YYREEE (reference sequence). CDR3 loop: CASSSTPNDEQYF. CDR3 DNA: TGTGCCAGCAGCTCAACTCCCAACGACGAGCAGTACTTC.

The chain carries TRBV5-5 and TRBJ2-3; tentatively, D is TRBD1 (5 bases). CDR1 is SGHKS, CDR2 YYEKEE, per germline (reference sequence). The germline V and J ends were trimmed by 5 bases and 5 bases, with 12 bases remaining between them. This CDR3 is 13 amino acids long. The CDR3 sequence: CASSVQGIDTQYF. CDR3 DNA sequence: TGTGCCAGCAGTGTCCAGGGTATAGATACGCAGTATTTT. The entire variable domain, with the rest obtained from reference TRBV5-5 and TRBJ2-3, is as follows: DAGVTQSPTHLIKTRGQQVTLRCSPISGHKSVSWYQQVLGQGPQFIFQYYEKEERGRGNFPDRFSARQFPNYSSELNVNALLLGDSALYLCASSVQGIDTQYFGPGTRLTVL.

The V and J genes are TRBV21-1 and TRBJ2-5; no check of the table's D call, TRBD1, against the DNA was made. TRBV21-1 is marked as a pseudogene. This CDR3 has 13 residues. This CDR3 reads CASNILVPVSRYF. The CDR3 DNA is TGTGCCAGCAACATCCTCGTCCCCGTCTCAAGGTACTTC.

The CDR3 spells CASRNVAVPYEQYF. DNA for the CDR3: TGTGCCAGCAGAAACGTAGCGGTACCCTACGAGCAGTACTTC. The chain has TRBV6-5 and TRBJ2-7; tentatively, D is TRBD2 (6 bases). Trimming cost V 6 bases and J 2 bases, with 14 bases left between them. Germline-derived CDR1 and CDR2 are MNHEY and SVGAGI. CDR3 size: 14 residues.

This chain joins TRBV7-9 and TRBJ2-7; TRBD2 might be the D (6 bases). The CDR3 is 15 residues long. V was cut by 1 base and J by 0 bases, with 10 bases left in between. The germline gives CDR1 SEHNR, CDR2 FQNEAQ (reference sequence). The CDR3 DNA reads TGTGCCAGCAGCTTAGTGGAGGGCATCTCCTACGAGCAGTACTTC. Translation gives CASSLVEGISYEQYF.

The chain carries TRBV2 and TRBJ2-2, with D unclear. Trimming cost V 1 base and J 6 bases, with 21 bases left between them. CDR3 size: 18 residues. Germline lookup yields CDR1 SNHLY and CDR2 FYNNEI. The CDR3, as DNA: TGTGCCAGCAGTGAAGGCACAGAATGGGTTCAAGCCGCCGGGGAGCTGTTTTTT. Translation gives CASSEGTEWVQAAGELFF.

V is TRBV19 and J is TRBJ1-1, with D possibly TRBD1 on 5 matching bases. Between the trimmed V and J ends, which lost 4 bases and 0 bases, there was a span of 6 bases. There are 13 residues in the CDR3. The germline V gene has CDR1 LNHDA and CDR2 SQIVND (reference sequence). The CDR3 here is CASSRQLNTEAFF. CDR3 in DNA: TGTGCCAGTAGTAGACAGTTGAACACTGAAGCTTTCTTT.

This clone was picked up a small number of times. The genes are TRBV4-2 and TRBJ2-7, with TRBD1 matching 7 bases. The V gene end was trimmed by 0 bases and the J gene end by 3 bases; junction bases not matched to a gene: 2. The CDR3 runs 14 residues. Germline values: CDR1 LGHNA, CDR2 YNFKEQ. The CDR3 bases are TGTGCCAGCAGCCAAGATGGACAGGTCTACGAGCAGTACTTC. Residues: CASSQDGQVYEQYF.